This T cell receptor beta chain was captured in a study of T cells after yellow fever vaccination. Regarding the study as a whole: Relatively few clonotypes were ones that appeared in both CD4 and CD8 compartments. By day 5 rather than day 15, the secondary response had peaked, though it was weaker. Sorted repertoires could include abundant contaminating clonotypes from bulk cells. Most primary-vaccination clones reappeared after the booster (approximately 96% CD4, roughly 88% CD8).

TCRdb reanalysed the 5' RACE reads using MiXCR and keeps one entry per CDR3 protein. The sample has some 120,000 distinct CDR3 sequences; about 15% are singletons. On this clonotype: The target antigen is unknown.

Trimming stripped 3 bases from V and 3 bases from J, with 12 bases between. Germline assignment: CDR1 LGHNA and CDR2 YSLEER. The CDR3 sequence is 15 residues long. The chain is built from TRBV4-3 and TRBJ2-1; D call uncertain. This TCR derives from a man between 18 and 35 years old who received the YFV17D yellow fever vaccine. Material: CD8+ T cells sorted from PBMCs, obtained 5 days after the yellow fever booster vaccination. The CDR3 loop is CASSQGSARYNEQFF. In DNA form, the CDR3 reads TGCGCCAGCAGCCAGGGCTCCGCACGCTACAATGAGCAGTTCTTC.